This TCR beta chain was recorded in a study of PD-L1 blockade in urothelial cancer. Study-level information: The authors examined blood 3 weeks (second dose) and 6 weeks after treatment start. The study's findings and limits: Pretreatment clonality of the blood TCR repertoire below the median was predictive of superior survival.

Of note for this clone: The antigen is undetermined.

Described time point: peripheral blood 6 weeks after treatment start. Clones were sequenced by immunoSEQ multiplex PCR, and TCRdb holds only the in-frame ones, with some missing. This repertoire shows some 110,000 clones, under 95% found once; its top ten account for around 3.7%. This CDR3 is built from 11 residues. The germline V gene has CDR1 SEHNR and CDR2 FQNEAQ (reference sequence). V lost 5 bases and J lost 8, with 9 bases in between. Sequenced here: PBMCs, sampled around atezolizumab (anti-PD-L1) treatment. The receptor's source is a man in his fifties or sixties with urothelial cancer. This chain links TRBV7-9 with TRBJ1-2; unclear D gene. The DNA for the CDR3 is TGTGCCAGCAGCCTTGCGGGCGGCTACACCTTC. It translates to CASSLAGGYTF.